These 31 T cell receptor beta chains share one sample of origin, sequenced in a study of regulatory T cells in long-lasting Graves disease. Time point given: newly diagnosed GD, antithyroid drugs for less than 3 months. The TCR library used RNA extracted from PBMCs. TCR beta libraries were built with iRepertoire HTBI primers and Arm-PCR of CDR3 regions. In TCRdb, the multiplex PCR reads were re-called with MiXCR into one record per CDR3 protein. The sample yields about 620,000 distinct CDR3 sequences, approximately 15% seen once. The same data also contributed to another study, on T cells in Graves' hyperthyroidism and ophthalmopathy.

Sequenced here: peripheral blood mononuclear cells (PBMCs), sampled at new diagnosis, from a patient treated with antithyroid drugs. These receptors came from a woman aged 25 to 45 with Graves disease.

A note on this clonotype: Likely a read error: the CDR3 ends without its conserved phenylalanine or tryptophan. The chain carries TRBV28 and TRBJ2-6; D call uncertain. In germline, CDR1 is MDHEN, CDR2 SYDVKM. The CDR3 has 15 amino acids. Trimming stripped 1 base from V and 2 bases from J, with 6 bases between. CDR3 residues: CASSLLPTGANVLTL. The CDR3 DNA reads as TGTGCCAGCAGTTTATTGCCGACTGGGGCCAACGTCCTGACTCTC.

This clonotype showed up many times. The rearrangement joins TRBV7-2 to TRBJ2-7; 7 positions agree with TRBD2. The CDR3 has 17 residues. The germline gives CDR1 SGHTA, CDR2 FQGNSA. Trimming cost V 4 bases and J 4 bases; bases outside gene matches: 16. In DNA, the CDR3 is TGTGCCAGCAGCTATTACGTCGGGGGAGGGTCTCCTTACGAGCAGTACTTC. Residues: CASSYYVGGGSPYEQYF.

The chain uses TRBV27 and TRBJ1-2; possible D gene TRBD1, 5 bases. This CDR3 spans 16 amino acids. Looked up from germline, CDR1 is MNHEY and CDR2 is SMNVEV (reference sequence). V lost 5 bases, J lost 6 bases, and 22 bases lay in between. The CDR3 DNA reads TGTGCCAGCAGTGCACAGAGCCTCCGGGACCGTCATGGCTACACCTTC. Its translation: CASSAQSLRDRHGYTF.

This chain uses TRBV6-2 or TRBV6-3 with TRBJ2-7, with 9 bases aligning to TRBD1. The CDR3 totals 13 residues. Germline CDR1 MNHEY, CDR2 SVGEGT. Germline trimming cut 6 bases from V and 7 bases from J; bases unmatched to any gene: 7. The CDR3 DNA sequence: TGTGCCAGCAGGTGGGACAGGGTTGCAGAGCAGTACTTC. As protein: CASRWDRVAEQYF.

This clonotype was found many times. The V call is TRBV7-2, the J call TRBJ2-7, with TRBD2 matching over 8 bases. Trimming took 7 bases from V and 4 from J; bases not matched to a gene: 12. Germline-derived CDR1 and CDR2 are SGHTA and FQGNSA. The CDR3 runs 15 residues. The CDR3 DNA reads TGTGCCAGCACCAGAAAGGCGGGGGGAGGATACGAGCAGTACTTC. This codes for CASTRKAGGGYEQYF. The variable domain in full, with the rest retrieved from reference TRBV7-2 and TRBJ2-7, is GAGVSQSPSNKVTEKGKDVELRCDPISGHTALYWYRQSLGQGLEFLIYFQGNSAPDKSGLPSDRFSAERTGGSVSTLTIQRTQQEDSAVYLCASTRKAGGGYEQYFGPGTRLTVT.

V usage is TRBV5-4 and J usage is TRBJ1-1; D is undetermined. Germline loops: CDR1 SGHNT, CDR2 YYREEE (reference sequence). V lost 2 bases and J lost 3, with 14 bases in between. The length of the CDR3 is 15 residues. CDR3 loop: CASSFGRQIDTEAFF. In DNA, the CDR3 is TGTGCCAGCAGCTTTGGTCGTCAGATAGACACTGAAGCTTTCTTT.

The chain carries TRBV20-1 and TRBJ2-5; 11 nucleotides match TRBD2. Germline-derived CDR1 and CDR2 are DFQATT and SNEGSKA (reference sequence). V shed 1 base and J 4 bases; nucleotides not matched to a gene: 5. CDR3 length: 15 residues. Written as DNA, the CDR3 is TGCAGTGCTAGAGGACTTACTAGCGGGGGAGAGACCCAGTACTTC. As protein: CSARGLTSGGETQYF.

The V and J genes are TRBV20-1 and TRBJ1-4, with D possibly being TRBD1 (6 bases). The CDR3 sequence is 14 residues long. Germline V CDR1 and CDR2: DFQATT, SNEGSKA (reference sequence). The CDR3 DNA sequence: TGCGGCCGGGTTGGGGGGGCCGCTAATGAAAAACTGTTTTTT. It is translated as CGRVGGAANEKLFF.

This clonotype was seen ten or more times. The chain recombines TRBV28 with TRBJ2-7; 12 bases are a match to TRBD1. The germline V gene encodes CDR1 MDHEN and CDR2 SYDVKM. This CDR3 region has 16 residues. Trimming cost V 3 bases and J 5 bases; bases outside gene matches: 8. CDR3 in DNA: TGTGCCAGCAGTTTGGCCGGGACAGGGGGCGCGAACGAGCAGTACTTC. It yields the protein CASSLAGTGGANEQYF.

The rearrangement uses TRBV28 and TRBJ2-3; D remains unclear. The CDR3 is 13 amino acids. CDR1 is MDHEN, CDR2 SYDVKM, per germline. V shed 7 bases and J shed 5 bases, with 13 bases lying between them. The CDR3 DNA reads TGTGCCAGCACGGTTTCGGGTCAAGATACGCAGTATTTT. Encoded protein: CASTVSGQDTQYF.

This clonotype was picked up many times. V is TRBV6-9 and J is TRBJ2-7; D call uncertain. Germline values: CDR1 MNHGY, CDR2 SVAAGI. The CDR3 contains 12 residues. Trimming pared 4 bases from V and 6 bases from J, leaving 10 bases between. CDR3 in amino acids: CASSSTVGEQYF. CDR3 DNA: TGTGCCAGCAGTTCAACAGTAGGCGAGCAGTACTTC.

The V gene is TRBV2, the J gene TRBJ2-3; weak D call: TRBD1 (6 bases). This CDR3 spans 15 amino acids. Trimming pared 9 bases from V and 0 bases from J, leaving 16 bases between. Germline V lookup: CDR1 SNHLY, CDR2 FYNNEI. For the CDR3, the DNA is TGTGCCAGGACACATACAGGGATAAGCACAGATACGCAGTATTTT. It translates to CARTHTGISTDTQYF.

There are many counts of this clonotype. The chain combines TRBV11-2 with TRBJ2-3; D could derive from TRBD1 or TRBD2 (6 bases each). The V gene lost 0 bases and the J gene lost 2 bases, with 9 bases spanning the gap. This CDR3 spans 15 amino acids. Germline V gene data show CDR1 as SGHAT and CDR2 as FQNNGV. CDR3 sequence: CASSLDGGPTDTQYF. DNA of the CDR3: TGTGCCAGCAGCTTAGATGGGGGGCCCACAGATACGCAGTATTTT.

This clonotype was seen many times. The chain is built from TRBV20-1 and TRBJ2-3; 11 positions match TRBD2. Germline CDR1 reads DFQATT; CDR2 reads SNEGSKA (reference sequence). V lost 6 bases to trimming and J lost 4 bases; unmatched junction nucleotides: 6. The CDR3 contains 14 residues. The CDR3 sequence: CSAFSGRAPDTQYF. The DNA of the CDR3 is TGCAGTGCCTTTAGCGGGAGGGCCCCAGATACGCAGTATTTT.

This chain links TRBV28 with TRBJ1-3, with unresolved D. There are 15 residues in the CDR3. CDR1 is MDHEN, CDR2 SYDVKM, per germline. Trimming pared 8 bases from V and 0 bases from J, leaving 14 bases between. The DNA for the CDR3 is TGTGCCAGCCTGAGTATACCTAGCTCTGGAAACACCATATATTTT. Amino acids: CASLSIPSSGNTIYF. The full variable domain, in which reference TRBV28 and TRBJ1-3 provide the parts outside the CDR3, is DVKVTQSSRYLVKRTGEKVFLECVQDMDHENMFWYRQDPGLGLRLIYFSYDVKMKEKGDIPEGYSVSREKKERFSLILESASTNQTSMYLCASLSIPSSGNTIYFGEGSWLTVV.

The chain joins TRBV24-1 to TRBJ1-5; D unresolved. V lost 1 base to trimming and J lost 4 bases, with 4 bases between them. The CDR3 loop spans 13 amino acids. CDR1 is KGHDR and CDR2 is SFDVKD in the germline V gene. This CDR3 is CATSDFSNQPQHF. The CDR3 nucleotides read TGTGCCACCAGTGATTTCTCTAATCAGCCCCAGCATTTT.

This clonotype was counted a few times. This chain links TRBV7-2 with TRBJ1-1; tentative D call: TRBD1 (5 bases). The CDR3 is made up of 15 amino acids. Germline-derived CDR1 and CDR2 are SGHTA and FQGNSA. Trimming took off 8 bases at V and 3 bases at J, with 19 bases between the two ends. DNA for the CDR3: TGTGCCAGCGTCCCTAGGGCAGGGCGGCACACTGAAGCTTTCTTT. This gives the protein CASVPRAGRHTEAFF.

This clonotype was seen more than once but under ten times. V is TRBV6-1 and J is TRBJ1-1; TRBD1 matches 7 bases. The CDR3 totals 17 residues. V lost 6 bases to trimming and J lost 0 bases; unmatched junction nucleotides: 13. Germline assignment: CDR1 MNHNS and CDR2 SASEGT. The DNA of the CDR3 is TGTGCCAGCAGACAAAAAGGGGGCTTCCACATGAACACTGAAGCTTTCTTT. Its translation is CASRQKGGFHMNTEAFF.

This clonotype was picked up a small number of times. V gene TRBV2 combines with J gene TRBJ2-6; unclear D gene. Deletions cut 11 bases from V and 0 bases from J, with 14 bases between. CDR1 and CDR2 (germline): SNHLY, FYNNEI. The CDR3 extends over 15 amino acids. The CDR3 spells CASNPVSSGANVLTF. CDR3 coding DNA: TGTGCCTCTAACCCGGTCAGCTCTGGGGCCAACGTCCTGACTTTC.

This clonotype has just a few counts. A much more abundant neighbour one base away suggests this may be a read error. Because the CDR3 is missing its conserved closing phenylalanine or tryptophan, this is likely a read error. This chain links TRBV4-1 with TRBJ2-7; D may be TRBD2 (5 bases). V shed 1 base and J shed 1 base, with 14 bases lying between them. Germline CDR1 reads MGHRA; CDR2 reads YSYEKL. The CDR3 consists of 16 residues. The CDR3 here is CASSQVVGSSSYEQYS. In DNA, the CDR3 is TGCGCCAGCAGCCAAGTAGTGGGGAGTAGTTCCTACGAGCAGTACTCC.

This clonotype was counted many times. Germline is not matched at one junction end, which may reflect a read error. The chain links TRBV28 to TRBJ1-1; D unclear. CDR3 size: 12 residues. Germline CDR1 and CDR2: MDHEN and SYDVKM. The CDR3 reads CASSLEGLHVLF. In DNA, the CDR3 is TGTGCCAGCAGTTTAGAGGGCCTTCACGTTCTCTTT.

The sample holds many counts of this clonotype. The gene calls are TRBV2 and TRBJ1-6; D possibly corresponds to TRBD1 (5 bases). V was cut by 3 bases and J by 0 bases, with 12 bases left in between. CDR1 is SNHLY, CDR2 FYNNEI, per germline. CDR3 length equals 17 residues. CDR3 amino acids: CASSEVAGSSYNSPLHF. For the CDR3, the DNA is TGTGCCAGCAGTGAGGTGGCAGGGAGCTCCTATAATTCACCCCTCCACTTT.

The J gene is TRBJ1-6, the V gene TRBV24-1; no clear D. Germline V lookup: CDR1 KGHDR, CDR2 SFDVKD. The CDR3 extends over 19 amino acids. The V end lost 1 base, the J end lost 0 bases, and 15 bases lay between the germline ends. This chain's CDR3 is CATSDFNRRKSSYNSPLHF. The CDR3 bases are TGTGCCACCAGTGATTTTAATCGTCGGAAGAGCTCCTATAATTCACCCCTCCACTTT.

The chain joins TRBV7-9 to TRBJ1-1; a possible D gene is TRBD1 (5 bases). Looked up from germline, CDR1 is SEHNR and CDR2 is FQNEAQ (reference sequence). V was pared by 1 base and J by 0 bases, with 27 bases between. The CDR3 is 21 amino acids. The chain's CDR3 is CASSLGSAAWPLGRMNTEAFF. CDR3 DNA: TGTGCCAGCAGCTTAGGATCCGCCGCGTGGCCTTTGGGACGGATGAACACTGAAGCTTTCTTT.

The CDR3 coding sequence is TGTGCCAGTAGTATTCAGATAGCGACCCATTATGAGCAGTTCTTC. It codes for CASSIQIATHYEQFF. The J gene is TRBJ2-1, the V gene TRBV19; possibly TRBD2 for D (5 bases). Germline lookup yields CDR1 LNHDA and CDR2 SQIVND (reference sequence). The V end was cut by 3 bases, the J end by 8 bases, with 17 bases between. The CDR3 consists of 15 residues.

The chain uses TRBV5-1 and TRBJ2-2; D ambiguous. CDR1 is SGHRS and CDR2 is YFSETQ in the germline V gene. CDR3 length: 13 amino acids. V shed 2 bases and J shed 3 bases, with 5 bases lying between them. The CDR3 reads CASSFGDTGELFF. In DNA, the CDR3 is TGCGCCAGCAGCTTCGGAGACACCGGGGAGCTGTTTTTT.

This clonotype was detected only a few times. The chain joins TRBV3-1 to TRBJ1-2; D is uncertain. Deletions cut 1 base from V and 8 bases from J, with 14 bases between. Germline V gene lookup returns CDR1 LGHDT and CDR2 YNNKEL (reference sequence). The CDR3 runs to 14 residues. CDR3 bases: TGTGCCAGCAGCCAAGGAGGCGAAGTACGAGGCTACACCTTC. This sequence encodes CASSQGGEVRGYTF.

This clonotype was counted at least ten times. The chain combines TRBV3-1 with TRBJ1-2; D may be TRBD1 (5 bases). V shed 4 bases and J shed 4 bases, with 13 bases lying between them. Germline V lookup: CDR1 LGHDT, CDR2 YNNKEL (reference sequence). The CDR3 consists of 14 residues. The CDR3: CASSPGPWSYGYTF. Written as DNA, the CDR3 is TGTGCCAGCAGCCCGGGACCCTGGAGCTATGGCTACACCTTC.

This clonotype appeared once. Relative to the germline gene, one junction end is altered; a read error may explain this. This chain uses TRBV5-1 with TRBJ2-7; D is unresolved. The CDR3 loop spans 15 amino acids. The germline V gene has CDR1 SGHRS and CDR2 YFSETQ. The chain's CDR3 is CASSPAIVNSYGQYF. In DNA, the CDR3 is TGCGCCAGCAGCCCGGCGATTGTGAACTCCTACGGGCAGTACTTC. Full variable domain (outside the CDR3, taken from reference TRBV5-1 and TRBJ2-7): KAGVTQTPRYLIKTRGQQVTLSCSPISGHRSVSWYQQTPGQGLQFLFEYFSETQRNKGNFPGRFSGRQFSNSRSEMNVSTLELGDSALYLCASSPAIVNSYGQYFGPGTRLTVT.

The chain couples TRBV5-1 to TRBJ2-3; no definite D call. Trimming stripped 3 bases from V and 4 bases from J, with 15 bases between. This CDR3 is 15 amino acids long. CDR1 and CDR2 (germline): SGHRS, YFSETQ. CDR3 DNA: TGCGCCAGCAGCTGGCAAGGTACTCCGGCAGATACGCAGTATTTT. This codes for CASSWQGTPADTQYF.

The J gene is TRBJ2-2, the V gene TRBV12-3 or TRBV12-4, with TRBD2 identical over 12 bases. The V and J ends lost 3 bases and 3 bases, in that order; junction bases with no gene match: 17. The CDR3 has 21 amino acids. CDR3 DNA sequence: TGTGCCAGCAGTTTTCTGTTAGGACACCCAGGACTAGCGGGATACACCGGGGAGCTGTTTTTT. Its translation is CASSFLLGHPGLAGYTGELFF.